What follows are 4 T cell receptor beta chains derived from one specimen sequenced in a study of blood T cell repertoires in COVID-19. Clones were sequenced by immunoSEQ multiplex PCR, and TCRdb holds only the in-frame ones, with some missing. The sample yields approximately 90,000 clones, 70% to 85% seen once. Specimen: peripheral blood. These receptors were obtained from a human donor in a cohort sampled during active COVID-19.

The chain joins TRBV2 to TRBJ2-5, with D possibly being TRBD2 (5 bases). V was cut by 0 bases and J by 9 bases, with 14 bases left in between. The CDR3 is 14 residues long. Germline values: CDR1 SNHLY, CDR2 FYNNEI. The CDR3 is CASSEAEAALAQYF. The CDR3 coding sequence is TGTGCCAGCAGTGAAGCGGAAGCGGCCTTAGCCCAGTACTTC.

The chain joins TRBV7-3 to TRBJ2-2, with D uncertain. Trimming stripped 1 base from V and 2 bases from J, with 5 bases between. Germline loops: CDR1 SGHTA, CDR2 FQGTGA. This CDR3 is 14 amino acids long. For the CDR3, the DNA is TGTGCCAGCAGCTTAAGAAGCAACACCGGGGAGCTGTTTTTT. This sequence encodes CASSLRSNTGELFF.

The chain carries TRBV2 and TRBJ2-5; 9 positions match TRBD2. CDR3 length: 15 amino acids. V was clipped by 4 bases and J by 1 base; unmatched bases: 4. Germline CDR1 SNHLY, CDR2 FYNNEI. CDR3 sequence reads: CASSAFSGSQETQYF. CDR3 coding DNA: TGTGCCAGCAGTGCGTTTAGCGGGAGCCAAGAGACCCAGTACTTC.

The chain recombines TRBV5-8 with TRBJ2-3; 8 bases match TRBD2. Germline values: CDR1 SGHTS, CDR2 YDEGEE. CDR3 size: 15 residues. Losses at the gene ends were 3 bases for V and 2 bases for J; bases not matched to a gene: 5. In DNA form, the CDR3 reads TGTGCCAGCAGCTCGAGACTAGCGAACACAGATACGCAGTATTTT. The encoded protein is CASSSRLANTDTQYF.